These T cell receptor beta chains were read from a single sample in a study of blood T cells in healthy people across ages. One entry per CDR3 protein, called by TCRdb with MiXCR from the 5' RACE reads. The table records about 1.8 million distinct CDR3 sequences, around half of them present only once. Material for sequencing was blood. The receptors come from a woman aged 35 to 49 in good health. Each CDR3 is given with its conserved first and last residue. The order of the fields is V gene, clone size, D gene, J gene, CDR3 DNA, CDR3 protein. A D gene is named only where the DNA matches it firmly. A clone size is listed for some rows: how often the clone was seen (once, few, many), or a class if it is expanded.

>TRBV4-3|.|TRBD2|TRBJ2-5
TGCGCCAGCAGCCAAGATCCGTGGCTAGCGGGTTCCCTCCAAGAGACCCAGTACTTC
CASSQDPWLAGSLQETQYF
>TRBV28|.|.|TRBJ2-4
TGTGCCAGCAGCCCGGTTTTTGCCAAAAACATTAAGTACTTC
CASSPVFAKNIKYF
>TRBV5-1|.|.|TRBJ1-2
TGCGCCAGCAGCCCCAGCCCATCAGGGTATGGCTACACCTTC
CASSPSPSGYGYTF
>TRBV12-3/TRBV12-4|once|.|TRBJ2-1
TGTGCCAGCAGGGTTGAGCTAGTCAATGAGCAGTTCTTC
CASRVELVNEQFF
>TRBV7-9|.|.|TRBJ2-7
TGTGCCAGCAGCTTCACAGGACTCCGGGGCTCCTACGAGCAGTACTTC
CASSFTGLRGSYEQYF
>TRBV20-1|.|.|TRBJ2-5
TGCAGTGCTAGGATACTAGAGACCCAGTACTTC
CSARILETQYF
>TRBV7-2|.|.|TRBJ1-6
TGTGCCAGCAGCTCCAGGGGCAGGGCTCTGGATTCACCCCTCCACTTT
CASSSRGRALDSPLHF
>TRBV4-1|.|.|TRBJ1-6
TGCGCCAGCAGCCAAGATAAAGGAAAACAGGGAACTGTTACCCTTTATTATAATTCACCCCTCCACTTT
CASSQDKGKQGTVTLYYNSPLHF
>TRBV7-9|few|TRBD2|TRBJ2-7
TGTGCCAGCAGCTTAGGGCGGGGGATCAACGAGCAGTACTTC
CASSLGRGINEQYF
>TRBV25-1|.|TRBD1|TRBJ1-4
TGTGCCAGCAGTGAATGGGACAGGGATGGTGAAAAACTGTTTTTT
CASSEWDRDGEKLFF
>TRBV12-3/TRBV12-4|.|.|TRBJ2-3
TGTGCCGTCTCTGGGACAGATACGCAGTATTTT
CAVSGTDTQYF
>TRBV6-1|.|TRBD1|TRBJ2-4
TGTGCCAGCAGTGAAGGATCGACAGGGGTAACTTTTCTAGCCAAAAACATTCAGTACTTC
CASSEGSTGVTFLAKNIQYF
>TRBV4-1|.|TRBD1|TRBJ1-2
TGCGCCAGCAGCCAAGGTGCGACAGGGTCCAACTATGGCTACACCTTC
CASSQGATGSNYGYTF
>TRBV28|once|TRBD2|TRBJ2-1
TGTGCCAGCAGGCCCAACGGCGGGGGGGCATCCTACAATGAGCAGTTCTTC
CASRPNGGGASYNEQFF
>TRBV5-1|few|TRBD1|TRBJ2-3
TGCGCCAGCAGACCGGGACAGCACACAGATACGCAGTATTTT
CASRPGQHTDTQYF
>TRBV5-1|once|.|TRBJ1-1
TGCGCCAGCAGCTTGGCCTCCAGGGCTGAAGCTTTCTTT
CASSLASRAEAFF
>TRBV7-9|.|.|TRBJ2-3
TGTGCCAGCAGCTATAGGGAGTTTGCAGATACGCAGTATTTT
CASSYREFADTQYF
>TRBV10-3|.|.|TRBJ1-2
TGTGCCATCAGTGCCGGACAGAGTGAGACCTATGGCTACACCTTC
CAISAGQSETYGYTF
>TRBV7-6|.|TRBD2|TRBJ2-7
TGTGCCAGCAGCTTAGAGCGGGGAGGCCCCTACGAGCAGTACTTC
CASSLERGGPYEQYF
>TRBV29-1|.|.|TRBJ2-1
TGCAGCGTTGCAAGTGGTCAGGGTTACAATGAGCAGTTCTTC
CSVASGQGYNEQFF
>TRBV20-1|few|.|TRBJ2-3
TGCAGTGCTGCACCCCGGGGGACTAGCACAGATACGCAGTATTTT
CSAAPRGTSTDTQYF
>TRBV4-2|.|TRBD1|TRBJ1-5
TGTGCCAGCAGCCAGTCGACAGGGGGCGCAAGCAATCAGCCCCAGCATTTT
CASSQSTGGASNQPQHF
>TRBV7-2|.|TRBD1|TRBJ1-2
TGTGCCAGCAGCTTAGATGGGACAGGGTTCACCTTC
CASSLDGTGFTF
>TRBV29-1|.|.|TRBJ2-3
TGCAGCGTTCGGTTACTAGTAAAGTCCTCAGATACGCAGTATTTT
CSVRLLVKSSDTQYF
>TRBV4-3|once|TRBD1|TRBJ2-7
TGCGCCAGCAGCCAAGCTGCAGGGGGCGTGGATGAGCAGTACTTC
CASSQAAGGVDEQYF
>TRBV5-6|few|.|TRBJ2-5
TGTGCCAGCAGCTTGGCTTCAAAACAAGAGACCCAGTACTTC
CASSLASKQETQYF
>TRBV6-2/TRBV6-3|few|.|TRBJ2-6
TGTGCCAGCAGCGGGCAGCACTCTGGGGCCAACGTCCTGACTTTC
CASSGQHSGANVLTF
>TRBV20-1|few|.|TRBJ2-1
TGCAGTGCTAGTCTCGCACTCTTGTACAATGAGCAGTTCTTC
CSASLALLYNEQFF
>TRBV21-1|few|.|TRBJ2-5
TGTGCCAGCAGAAGCACAGAACAAGAGACCCAGTACTTC
CASRSTEQETQYF
>TRBV6-6|.|.|TRBJ1-1
TGTGCCAGCACTTACGAAGGGGGGAACACTGAAGCTTTCTTT
CASTYEGGNTEAFF
>TRBV12-5|few|TRBD1|TRBJ2-5
TGTGCTAGCCAACTACCCGGTCAAGACAGGGGCACACAAGAGACCCAGTACTTC
CASQLPGQDRGTQETQYF
>TRBV25-1|once|.|TRBJ2-2
TGTGCCAGCAGACCGGGACTCTACACCGGGGAGCTGTTTTTT
CASRPGLYTGELFF
>TRBV20-1|.|.|TRBJ2-6
TGCAGTGCTAGACCCGACAGGGCCAACGTCCTGACTTTC
CSARPDRANVLTF
>TRBV5-1|.|TRBD2|TRBJ2-1
TGCGCCAGCAGCTTGGGTAGCGGGGGAATCAATGAGCAGTTCTTC
CASSLGSGGINEQFF
>TRBV20-1|once|.|TRBJ2-2
TGCAGTGCTAGTGAGGGCCCCGGGGAGCTGTTTTTT
CSASEGPGELFF
>TRBV18|.|.|TRBJ2-5
TGTGCCAGCTCTTACGGAGAAAGTGGGGAGACCCAGTACTTC
CASSYGESGETQYF
>TRBV29-1|few|.|TRBJ1-2
TGCAGCGTTTCTCGGGGAGAGGCTGGCTACACCTTC
CSVSRGEAGYTF
>TRBV5-1|.|TRBD2|TRBJ2-5
TGCGCCAGCAGCTTGGCGGCGACTAGCGGGTACCAAGAGACCCAGTACTTC
CASSLAATSGYQETQYF
>TRBV7-9|.|.|TRBJ2-7
TGTGCCAGCAGCGGCGCGCGGGGTGTGTCCTACGAGCAGTACTTC
CASSGARGVSYEQYF
>TRBV6-2/TRBV6-3|.|.|TRBJ1-2
TGTGCCAGCAGTTACGGAGGCCACCTTTTTTCTAACTATGGCTACACCTTC
CASSYGGHLFSNYGYTF
>TRBV3-1|once|.|TRBJ2-4
TGTGCCAGCAGCCAAGTTTCGGGCGCTCTAGCCAAAAACATTCAGTACTTC
CASSQVSGALAKNIQYF
>TRBV9|.|.|TRBJ2-1
TGTGCCAGCAGCGTAGCTGTGGGGAAAAAGGACAATGAGCAGTTCTTC
CASSVAVGKKDNEQFF
>TRBV6-1|.|.|TRBJ2-1
TGTGCCAGCAGTGAAACTCAGGACAATTACAATGAGCAGTTCTTC
CASSETQDNYNEQFF
>TRBV10-3|.|.|TRBJ1-2
TGTGCCATCAGTGAGAGGGAAAGTAACTATGGCTACACCTTC
CAISERESNYGYTF
>TRBV6-1|few|.|TRBJ2-5
TGTGCCAGCAGTGAATATGGAGAGACCCAGTACTTC
CASSEYGETQYF
>TRBV7-2|.|.|TRBJ2-5
TGTGCCAGCAGCCCAAGGGGGAGGGAGACTCGTTGGGAGACCCAGTACTTC
CASSPRGRETRWETQYF
>TRBV5-5|few|TRBD1|TRBJ2-7
TGTGCCAGCAGCTTGGACAGGGGGTTATACGTGCAGTACTTC
CASSLDRGLYVQYF
>TRBV20-1|.|TRBD1|TRBJ1-1
TGCAGTGCTAATAAGCAGGGGGCTGAAGCTTCCTTT
CSANKQGAEASF
>TRBV4-3|.|.|TRBJ1-2
TGCGCCAGCAGCCAAGGGGTACAGGGTGCGAACTATGGCTACACCTTC
CASSQGVQGANYGYTF
>TRBV4-2|.|TRBD1|TRBJ1-2
TGTGCCAGCAGCCAAGGGGACAGGACCACCTATGGCTACACCTTC
CASSQGDRTTYGYTF
>TRBV5-6|few|.|TRBJ1-1
TGTGCCAGCAGCCTTCAAACGGCTGAAGCTTTCTTT
CASSLQTAEAFF
>TRBV12-3/TRBV12-4|few|.|TRBJ1-2
TGTGCCAGCAGCCCGACTGGGGGCCATGGCTACACCTTC
CASSPTGGHGYTF
>TRBV12-3/TRBV12-4|.|TRBD1|TRBJ1-2
TGTGCCAGCAGGGACAGGGACGGTGGCTACACCTTC
CASRDRDGGYTF
>TRBV6-2/TRBV6-3|few|.|TRBJ2-7
TGTGCCAGCAGTTACTCGATCGGGGACCCCTACGAGCAGTACTTC
CASSYSIGDPYEQYF
>TRBV7-2|.|TRBD2|TRBJ2-5
TGTGCCAGCAGCTTAGGAGCGGGGGCCGGAGAGACCCAGTACTTC
CASSLGAGAGETQYF
>TRBV12-3/TRBV12-4|.|.|TRBJ2-1
TGTGCCAGCAGTTTTTACGGGGGAGCCTCCTACAATGAGCAGTTCTTC
CASSFYGGASYNEQFF
>TRBV28|.|.|TRBJ2-7
TGCGCCAGCACCTCTCGGTTTGGGCAGGGCTACGAGCAGTACTTC
CASTSRFGQGYEQYF
>TRBV28|.|.|TRBJ2-1
TGTGCCAGCATGCCGTACTCGCGACTAGACACCAACAATGAGCAGTTCTTC
CASMPYSRLDTNNEQFF
>TRBV28|.|TRBD2|TRBJ2-1
TGTGCCAGCAGTTTTGAGCGGGGGGGCCCTGGTGAGCAGTTCTTC
CASSFERGGPGEQFF